A selection of T cell receptor beta chains follows, all from one sample in a study of cytomegalovirus exposure and HLA in healthy donors. Sequencing was performed with immunoSEQ multiplex PCR; in TCRdb, only in-frame clones are kept and a portion is missing. The data show roughly 180,000 clones, about three quarters seen once. Material: PBMCs. The receptors derive from a female donor in good health and CMV-seronegative. The CDR3 runs from the conserved cysteine through the conserved F or W. D genes are given only for firm matches. Rows may omit the clone size; those that give it use once, few, many or a size class.

v_gene	abundance	j_gene	d_gene	CDR3nt	CDR3aa
TRBV4-1	NA	TRBJ2-2	NA	TGCGCCAGCAGCCAAGATTCGGGGAGAGCGACCGGGGAGCTGTTTTTT	CASSQDSGRATGELFF
TRBV11-2	few	TRBJ1-5	TRBD1	TGTGCCAGCAGCGACCCAGGGGGAAGCAATCAGCCCCAGCATTTT	CASSDPGGSNQPQHF
TRBV18	NA	TRBJ2-7	TRBD1	TGTGCCAGCTCACCACAGGGCGGGACAGGTAACTACGAGCAGTACTTC	CASSPQGGTGNYEQYF
TRBV5-1	NA	TRBJ2-7	TRBD1	TGCGCCAGCAGCTTGGATACTACAGGGGGCGGCTACGAGCAGTACTTC	CASSLDTTGGGYEQYF
TRBV7-9	once	TRBJ1-2	NA	TGTGCCAGCAGCTTAGAGGACGGACTCCCTAACTATGGCTACACCTTC	CASSLEDGLPNYGYTF
TRBV5-1	few	TRBJ1-4	NA	TGCGCCAGCAGCTTGGGGACCGTGGACAATGGTCTTTTTTTT	CASSLGTVDNGLFF
TRBV5-1	NA	TRBJ2-1	TRBD1	TGCGCCAGCAGCTTGGAACAGGGGACTGAGCAGTTCTTC	CASSLEQGTEQFF
TRBV18	NA	TRBJ2-5	TRBD2	TGTGCCAGCTCACAAACGACTAGCGAGTCAGAGACCCAGTACTTC	CASSQTTSESETQYF
TRBV5-1	NA	TRBJ1-4	TRBD1	TGCGCCAGCAGCTCACAGGGGGCTCTTTATGAAAAACTGTTTTTT	CASSSQGALYEKLFF
TRBV4-3	NA	TRBJ2-5	NA	TGCGCCAGCAGCCCCTCCTCTAAACAAGAGACCCAGTACTTC	CASSPSSKQETQYF
TRBV5-4	NA	TRBJ2-3	TRBD2	TGTGCCAGCTCGGAACTAGCGGGAATAAGCACAGATACGCAGTATTTT	CASSELAGISTDTQYF
TRBV7-9	NA	TRBJ2-7	TRBD1	TGTGCCAGCAGCTTAGTTTCCGGACAGGGGACCTACGAGCAGTACTTC	CASSLVSGQGTYEQYF
TRBV29-1	once	TRBJ2-5	TRBD1	TGCAGCGTTGCAGGACAGGCGAAAGAGACCCAGTACTTC	CSVAGQAKETQYF
TRBV7-9	NA	TRBJ1-1	TRBD1	TGTGCCAGCAGCCTGTGGACAGGGGGGTTCACTGAAGCTTTCTTT	CASSLWTGGFTEAFF
TRBV28	NA	TRBJ1-5	NA	TGTGCCAGCAGTCCAGGGGACAATAGCAATCAGCCCCAGCATTTT	CASSPGDNSNQPQHF
TRBV4-3	NA	TRBJ2-1	TRBD1	TGCGCCAGCAGCCAAGATTTGGGACGAGGGGGCTTCTACAATGAGCAGTTCTTC	CASSQDLGRGGFYNEQFF
TRBV6-5	NA	TRBJ2-1	NA	TGTGCCAGCAGGCAGGGGTCTCAGAGAGGGTTCTTC	CASRQGSQRGFF
TRBV7-3	NA	TRBJ2-1	TRBD2	TGTGCCAGCAGCTGGGAGGGAGGAGGCTACAATGAGCAGTTCTTC	CASSWEGGGYNEQFF
TRBV5-4	NA	TRBJ2-2	NA	TGTGCCAGCAGCTTAACAACCGGGGAGCTGTTTTTT	CASSLTTGELFF
TRBV19	NA	TRBJ2-4	NA	TGTGCCAGTACAGGGATAGGGGCCAAAAACATTCAGTACTTC	CASTGIGAKNIQYF
TRBV28	NA	TRBJ1-6	NA	TGTGCCAGCAGTAGAACCGGGACAAGAGGCTCACCCCTCCACTTT	CASSRTGTRGSPLHF
TRBV19	few	TRBJ1-1	TRBD1	TGTGCCACCAGACAGGGAGGAGTCACTGAAGCTTTCTTT	CATRQGGVTEAFF
TRBV7-9	NA	TRBJ1-2	NA	TGTGCCAGCAGCTTAGTAGGAGTGACCTATGGCTACACCTTC	CASSLVGVTYGYTF
TRBV10-1	NA	TRBJ1-3	NA	TGCGCCACCACGATACCGGTAGGGGAAATTGCCTCTGGAAACACCATATATTTT	CATTIPVGEIASGNTIYF
TRBV27	NA	TRBJ1-4	TRBD1	TGTGCCAGCAGTTCCAGGGGGGCCCCTGGGGAAAAACTGTTTTTT	CASSSRGAPGEKLFF
TRBV5-5	NA	TRBJ2-1	TRBD2	TGTGCCAGCAGCTTGCGAGGTATGACTAGCCCCTACAATGAGCAGTTCTTC	CASSLRGMTSPYNEQFF
TRBV19	NA	TRBJ2-7	TRBD2	TGTGCCAGTAGTAGTCGACTAGCGGGAAAGAACGAGCAGTACTTC	CASSSRLAGKNEQYF
TRBV7-2	NA	TRBJ1-1	NA	TGTGCCAGCAGCTTACGGGGGGCAGGGAACACTGAAGCTTTCTTT	CASSLRGAGNTEAFF
TRBV5-1	NA	TRBJ2-7	TRBD2	TGCGCCAGCAGTTTCGGGACTAGCGGATCCTACGAGCAGTACTTC	CASSFGTSGSYEQYF
TRBV5-4	NA	TRBJ2-7	TRBD1	TGTGCCAGCAGCTCCGGGACAGGGTTCCACGAGCAGTACTTC	CASSSGTGFHEQYF
TRBV2	NA	TRBJ1-5	NA	TGTGCCAGCAGCCCGGGACATCCGCAGCATTTT	CASSPGHPQHF
TRBV2	NA	TRBJ2-3	NA	TGTGCCAGCAGAGGCTTTTGGGTCGGGGATACGCAGTATTTT	CASRGFWVGDTQYF
TRBV28	few	TRBJ2-4	NA	TGTGCCATCGTCCGGGACGTGGGACTAGCCAAAAACATTCAGTACTTC	CAIVRDVGLAKNIQYF
TRBV11-1	NA	TRBJ2-7	TRBD1	TGTGCCAGCAGCTATCGGACAGGGGGGTACGAGCAGTACTTC	CASSYRTGGYEQYF
TRBV4-2	NA	TRBJ2-1	TRBD1	TGTGCCAGCAGCCAACCCGGGACAGGGGTGCTTGTTGAGCAGTTCTTC	CASSQPGTGVLVEQFF
TRBV28	few	TRBJ1-5	TRBD1	TGTGCCAGCAGGTCTACAGGGGTGCATCAGCCCCAGCATTTT	CASRSTGVHQPQHF
TRBV2	NA	TRBJ2-5	TRBD2	TGTGCCAGCAGTGAGCGGGGGAGGGCAGAGACCCAGTACTTC	CASSERGRAETQYF
TRBV9	NA	TRBJ2-2	NA	TGTGCCAGCAGCGTCAGCGTGACCGGGGAGCTGTTTTTT	CASSVSVTGELFF
TRBV7-9	NA	TRBJ2-7	NA	TGTGCCAGCAGCTCGTTCGGACAGTCAGTGATCCACGAGCAGTACTTC	CASSSFGQSVIHEQYF
TRBV30	NA	TRBJ2-5	NA	TGTGCCTGGAGTGGGGGACCAGGGGCCCAGTACTTC	CAWSGGPGAQYF